This TCR beta chain derives from a study of shared clonotypes between healthy human individuals (dated by TCRdb to about 2020). For the wider study: The cohort included three men and a couple of women between 18 and 49 years of age. Each donor's leukapheresis produced roughly between about 0.85 and 10 billion PBMCs. The study deeply sequenced blood TCR repertoires of five healthy adults to estimate repertoire size and the extent of clonotype sharing between individuals. For each donor, CD4 naive and CD4 memory were each given three plates, CD8 naive was given two plates, and CD8 memory was given one plate. To increase sequencing depth and limit assay-specific biases, TCR repertoire library preparation and sequencing were carried out by different laboratories using diverse techniques. What the work shows at the level of the full study, not this receptor alone: Pairwise subsampling indicated that sequencing depth was expected to affect the degree of clonotype sharing among donors. Sharing across a few donors was observed for around 5% of naive CD4, under 4% of naive CD8, 2.3% of memory CD4, and about 0.4% of memory CD8 clonotypes. Naive subsets generally had larger estimated clonotype richness than memory subsets did. Sampling was limited to blood, and TCR repertoires in tissue likely differ from TCR repertoires in blood. Because the study included a small number of donors, the genetic and exposure-history diversity represented was limited. Rarefaction of sorted-subset datasets indicated incomplete sequencing despite the large sequencing depth. Compared with non-shared clonotypes, clonotypes shared by all four sorted-subset donors had higher generation probabilities.

The donors were healthy, HIV-negative adults with no recently reported acute infections or vaccinations. Only Caucasian adults living in Nashville, Tennessee, USA were represented among the donors. CD4+ T cells were enriched by magnetic negative selection, after which naive cells were positively selected on CD45RA and the negative fraction was taken as the memory subset. Blood was collected by leukapheresis, and PBMCs were isolated by Ficoll-Histopaque density gradient centrifugation and then cryopreserved in liquid nitrogen vapor phase. Analytical flow cytometry was used to check the purity and quantity of every magnetically sorted T cell population. Each sorted fraction had its genomic DNA isolated and then quantified by UV absorbance on a Nanodrop 2000c. On this clone: Its antigen is not yet known. No clone much larger than this one lies a single base away; base qualities are absent.

Using the deep immunoSEQ assay, TCR CDR3 regions were amplified from genomic DNA by multiplex PCR. Extracted genomic DNA from each cell subset was distributed evenly across all wells of several immunoSEQ 96-well plates, and each plate was treated as a replicate. For sorted subsets, each replicate PCR was loaded with roughly 0.2 ug genomic DNA, equivalent to 30,000 or so T cell genomes. Purified libraries were quantified with a Qubit 3.0 fluorometer, sized on a Bioanalyzer 2100, and re-quantified with the KAPA Library Quantification kit. Every immunoSEQ 96-well plate was sequenced on a separate single-read 150-cycle Illumina NextSeq 550 flow cell. In the original analysis: Because the immunoSEQ output held only junctional sequences and lacked quality scores, the filtering could not match the filtering applied to full-length reads. Sequences were annotated with PyIR, a Python wrapper for IgBLAST v1.9, and V/J genes and CDR3 were assigned using IMGT germline references. Reads were filtered out if the reads had weak V/J assignments (E-value above 1e-6), no CDR3, stop codons, out-of-frame junctions, or ambiguous translated residues. A V3J clonotype was defined by an identical inferred V gene, J gene, and CDR3 amino acid sequence. The percentage overlap between two repertoires was calculated by dividing the number of shared unique clonotypes by the size of the smaller repertoire. Three approaches were used to assess repertoire richness: RTK rarefaction, the Chao1 estimator, and Recon v2.1 estimates of unobserved clonotypes. For all TCRbeta clonotypes obtained by the gDNA method from four donors, generation probabilities were computed with OLGA. TCRdb took over this immuneACCESS table, retaining in-frame rearrangements with V and J assigned. Such tables are incomplete; in checked studies, under half of the missing clones stem from an unresolved V gene, and the remainder is unexplained. From that table come the V and J calls and clone size; the DNA was used to work out D and trimming. The sample records over 2 million clones, 85% to 95% of which are singletons. The top ten hold roughly 0.34% of the sample.

From its cysteine to its phenylalanine, the CDR3 spans 15 amino acids. CDR3 DNA only is kept here, 45 bases in frame from base 1. V has 5 bases trimmed and J has 4 bases trimmed; junction bases matching no gene number 5. CDR1 and CDR2, per the germline V gene (reference sequence), are LNHDA and SQIVND. The sequence is built from TRBV19 and TRBJ2-3, and TRBD2 aligns with 11 junction nucleotides. The specimen was naive CD4+ T cells from PBMCs. The cell subset or site label, as the study defines it: CD45RA+ positively selected. The clonotype was recovered from a man aged 18 to 29 in good health. Some clones in this sample may be carry-over from other donors' samples. The encoded CDR3 is CASSSLAGVADTQYF. Here is the DNA: TGTGCCAGTAGTTCACTAGCGGGAGTTGCAGATACGCAGTATTTT.